This T cell receptor (beta chain) was sequenced for a study of CD8+CD57+ T cells in acquired aplastic anemia. The template for TCR beta VDJ and CDR3 sequence profiling was genomic DNA. TCRdb independently ran MiXCR on the reads; one entry per CDR3 protein. This table holds 150,000 or so distinct CDR3 sequences, about 48% found once. Patients sequenced had flow cytometry evidence of CD8+CD57+ cell expansion. There are 16 residues in the CDR3. V gave up 6 bases and J gave up 0 bases, with 13 bases separating them. Germline V gives CDR1 SGDLS, CDR2 YYNGEE. In its sample, this clonotype was seen many times.

What was sequenced was sorted CD4+, CD8+, or CD8+CD57+ T cells (not recorded which) from PBMCs. V is TRBV9 and J is TRBJ2-6; D not resolved. The clonotype originates from a human donor with aplastic anemia. CDR3 region: CASTLNPTSGANVLTF. For the CDR3, the DNA is TGTGCCAGCACGTTAAACCCAACCTCTGGGGCCAACGTCCTGACTTTC.